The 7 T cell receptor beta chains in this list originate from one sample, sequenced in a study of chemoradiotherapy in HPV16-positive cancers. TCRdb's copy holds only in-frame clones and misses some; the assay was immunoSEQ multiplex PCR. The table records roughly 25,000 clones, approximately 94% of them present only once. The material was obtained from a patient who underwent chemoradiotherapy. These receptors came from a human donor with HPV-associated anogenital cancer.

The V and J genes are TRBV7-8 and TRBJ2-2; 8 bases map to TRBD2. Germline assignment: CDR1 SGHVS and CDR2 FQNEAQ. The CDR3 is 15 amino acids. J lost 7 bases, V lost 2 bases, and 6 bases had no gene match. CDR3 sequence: CASSLRGGRDGELFF. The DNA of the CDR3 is TGTGCCAGCAGCTTACGGGGGGGAAGGGACGGGGAGCTGTTTTTT.

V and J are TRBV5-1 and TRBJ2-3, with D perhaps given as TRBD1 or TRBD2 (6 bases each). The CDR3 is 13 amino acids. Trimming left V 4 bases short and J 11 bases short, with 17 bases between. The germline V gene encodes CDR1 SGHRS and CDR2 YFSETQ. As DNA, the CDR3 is TGCGCCAGCAGCCTCGAATTGGGGGGCGGGCAGTATTTT. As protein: CASSLELGGGQYF.

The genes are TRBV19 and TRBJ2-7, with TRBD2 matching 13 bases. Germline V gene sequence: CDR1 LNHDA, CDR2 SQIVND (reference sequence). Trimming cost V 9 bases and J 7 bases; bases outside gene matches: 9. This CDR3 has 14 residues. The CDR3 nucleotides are TGTGCCAGCCGGACTAGCGGGAGTTCGCGGGAGCAGTACTTC. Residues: CASRTSGSSREQYF.

The CDR3 sequence is CASSPLGVSGRDEQFF. The CDR3 DNA is TGTGCCAGCAGCCCTCTTGGTGTTAGCGGGAGGGATGAGCAGTTCTTC. The rearrangement uses TRBV28 and TRBJ2-1; 11 bases are a match to TRBD2. Germline CDR1 is MDHEN and CDR2 is SYDVKM. The V and J ends lost 6 bases and 8 bases, in that order; junction bases with no gene match: 12. This CDR3 contains 16 residues. Full variable domain (outside the CDR3, taken from reference TRBV28 and TRBJ2-1): DVKVTQSSRYLVKRTGEKVFLECVQDMDHENMFWYRQDPGLGLRLIYFSYDVKMKEKGDIPEGYSVSREKKERFSLILESASTNQTSMYLCASSPLGVSGRDEQFFGPGTRLTVL.

The CDR3 nucleotides read TGTGCCAGCAGCGTGGCGGGTGGGGCGGCGGGGGAAAAACTGTTTTTT. It codes for CASSVAGGAAGEKLFF. The V gene is TRBV5-4, the J gene TRBJ1-4, with D possibly TRBD1 on 5 matching bases. The CDR3 runs to 16 residues. The germline CDR1 and CDR2 sequences are SGHNT and YYREEE (reference sequence). The V end lost 4 bases, the J end lost 8 bases, and 21 bases lay between the germline ends.

The CDR3 DNA sequence: TGCGCCAGCAGCTTGGACGGCAATCAGCCCCAGCATTTT. Translation gives CASSLDGNQPQHF. The V and J genes are TRBV5-1 and TRBJ1-5; no clear D gene. The CDR3 runs to 13 residues. V was cut by 0 bases and J by 2 bases, with 3 bases left in between. The germline V gene has CDR1 SGHRS and CDR2 YFSETQ.

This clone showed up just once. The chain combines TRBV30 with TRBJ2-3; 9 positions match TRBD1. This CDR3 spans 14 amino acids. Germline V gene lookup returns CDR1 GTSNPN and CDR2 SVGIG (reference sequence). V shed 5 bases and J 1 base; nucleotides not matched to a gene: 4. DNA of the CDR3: TGTGCCTGGGGATGGACAGGGGGCACAGATACGCAGTATTTT. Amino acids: CAWGWTGGTDTQYF.